This TCR beta chain was sequenced for a study of PD-1 blockade in mismatch repair-deficient tumors (dated by TCRdb to the late 2010s). Background for the entire study: Between late 2013 and 2016, the trial enrolled 75 to 95 consecutive patients with 12 types of mismatch repair-deficient cancer, all of whom had received prior treatment and were progressing. Deep sequencing of TCR CDR3 regions was used to track tumor-associated T cell clones in peripheral blood of patients responding to PD-1 blockade.

Study-wide findings and limitations: Tumor-resident clones, often undetectable in blood before treatment, expanded rapidly after pembrolizumab and then contracted, generally before radiologic responses.

The library relied on the immunoSEQ multiplex PCR assay. The clones in this table, taken by TCRdb from immuneACCESS, are in-frame only. Not every clone is retained; where verified, under half of the shortfall comes from an unresolved V gene, and the cause of the rest is unknown. A total of around 39,000 clones appear in this sample, approximately 80% of them only once. Jointly, the top ten make up 1% to 1.4% of the sample. Comments on this clone: Its specific antigen is unknown. No quality values exist for individual bases; no much larger clone is one base distant.

For each enrolled patient, mismatch repair deficiency was established using either polymerase chain reaction or immunohistochemistry. TCR sequencing was performed for a few patients who responded to pembrolizumab therapy. The phase II trial prospectively tested pembrolizumab PD-1 blockade in advanced mismatch repair-deficient cancers regardless of tissue of origin. Peripheral blood T cell samples were serially collected before and at multiple times after PD-1 blockade was started. Blood sampling times were expressed in weeks after the first pembrolizumab dose. Including cysteine and phenylalanine, the CDR3 has 13 amino acids. The sequence is cut down to CDR3 DNA, 39 bases in frame from base 1. The V end gives up 3 bases and the J end 13 bases, leaving 5 bases in the junction not matched to a gene. Via the germline V gene (reference sequence), CDR1 is MNHEY and CDR2 SMNVEV.

The sequencing here drew on PBMCs, taken about 40 weeks after starting pembrolizumab. The receptor was isolated from an adult with mismatch repair-deficient cancer. The V and J genes are TRBV27 and TRBJ1-5; 11 of the junction bases match TRBD1. The CDR3: CASSFGTGGSQHF. The sequenced DNA: TGTGCCAGCAGTTTCGGGACAGGGGGTTCGCAGCATTTT.